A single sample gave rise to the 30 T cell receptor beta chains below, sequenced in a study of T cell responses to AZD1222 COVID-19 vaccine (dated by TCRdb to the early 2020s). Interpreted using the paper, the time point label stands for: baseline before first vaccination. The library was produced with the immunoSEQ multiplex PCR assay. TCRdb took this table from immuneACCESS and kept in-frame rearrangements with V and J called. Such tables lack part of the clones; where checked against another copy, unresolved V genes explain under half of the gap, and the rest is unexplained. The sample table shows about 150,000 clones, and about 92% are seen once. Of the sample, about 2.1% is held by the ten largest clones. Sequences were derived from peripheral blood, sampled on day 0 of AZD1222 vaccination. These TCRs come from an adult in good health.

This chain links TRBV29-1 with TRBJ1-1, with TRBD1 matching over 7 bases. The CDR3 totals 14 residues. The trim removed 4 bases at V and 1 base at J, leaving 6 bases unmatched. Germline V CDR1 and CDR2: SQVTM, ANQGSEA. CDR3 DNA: TGCAGCGTTGCCTCGACAGGGAGGAACACTGAAGCTTTCTTT. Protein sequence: CSVASTGRNTEAFF.

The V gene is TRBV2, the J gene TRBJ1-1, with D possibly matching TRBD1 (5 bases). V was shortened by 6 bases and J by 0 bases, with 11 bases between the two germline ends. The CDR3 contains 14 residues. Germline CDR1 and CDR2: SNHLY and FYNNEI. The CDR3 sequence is CASRGQFMNTEAFF. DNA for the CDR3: TGTGCCAGCAGGGGGCAGTTCATGAACACTGAAGCTTTCTTT.

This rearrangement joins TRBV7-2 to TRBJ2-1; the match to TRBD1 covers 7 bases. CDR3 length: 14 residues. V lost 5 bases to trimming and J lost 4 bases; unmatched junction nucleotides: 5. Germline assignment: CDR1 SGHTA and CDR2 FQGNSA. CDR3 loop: CASSPYRGYNEQFF. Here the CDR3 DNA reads TGTGCCAGCAGCCCATACAGGGGTTACAATGAGCAGTTCTTC.

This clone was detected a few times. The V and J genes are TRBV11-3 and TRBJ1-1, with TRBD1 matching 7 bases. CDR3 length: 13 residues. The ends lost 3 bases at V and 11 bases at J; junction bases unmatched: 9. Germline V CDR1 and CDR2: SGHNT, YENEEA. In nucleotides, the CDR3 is TGTGCCAGCAGCTTTAGGGCAGGGGGAGAGGCTTTCTTT. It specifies CASSFRAGGEAFF.

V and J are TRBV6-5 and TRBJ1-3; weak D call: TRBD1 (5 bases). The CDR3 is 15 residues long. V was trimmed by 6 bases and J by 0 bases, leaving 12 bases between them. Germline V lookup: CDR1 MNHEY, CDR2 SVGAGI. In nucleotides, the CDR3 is TGTGCCAGCAGCAACAGGAGTCCCTCTGGAAACACCATATATTTT. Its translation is CASSNRSPSGNTIYF.

CDR3 protein: CASSQDALLAGASTDTQYF. CDR3 DNA: TGTGCCAGCAGCCAAGATGCCCTTCTAGCGGGGGCCAGCACAGATACGCAGTATTTT. The chain links TRBV4-2 to TRBJ2-3; 10 bases line up with TRBD2. This CDR3 is 19 amino acids long. The germline V gene has CDR1 LGHNA and CDR2 YNFKEQ. V shed 0 bases and J 0 bases; nucleotides not matched to a gene: 9.

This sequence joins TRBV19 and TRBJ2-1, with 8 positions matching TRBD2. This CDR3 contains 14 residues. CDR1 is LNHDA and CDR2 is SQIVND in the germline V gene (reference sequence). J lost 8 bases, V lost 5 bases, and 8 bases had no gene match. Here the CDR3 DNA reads TGTGCCAGTAGTTGGACTAGCCAGAGGGATGAGCAGTTCTTC. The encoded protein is CASSWTSQRDEQFF.

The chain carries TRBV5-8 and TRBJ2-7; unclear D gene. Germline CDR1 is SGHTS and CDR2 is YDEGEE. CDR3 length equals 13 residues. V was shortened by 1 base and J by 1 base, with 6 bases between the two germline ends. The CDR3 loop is CASSLSLSYEQYF. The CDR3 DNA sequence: TGTGCCAGCAGCTTGTCCTTATCCTACGAGCAGTACTTC.

The CDR3 nucleotides read TGTGCCACTAAACAGGGTCTACTCGCCAATTTAAACAATGAGCAGTTCTTC. This sequence encodes CATKQGLLANLNNEQFF. This sequence joins TRBV19 and TRBJ2-1; tentatively, D is TRBD1 (6 bases). The V end lost 10 bases, the J end lost 5 bases, and 27 bases lay between the germline ends. The CDR3 sequence is 17 residues long. Germline V lookup: CDR1 LNHDA, CDR2 SQIVND (reference sequence).

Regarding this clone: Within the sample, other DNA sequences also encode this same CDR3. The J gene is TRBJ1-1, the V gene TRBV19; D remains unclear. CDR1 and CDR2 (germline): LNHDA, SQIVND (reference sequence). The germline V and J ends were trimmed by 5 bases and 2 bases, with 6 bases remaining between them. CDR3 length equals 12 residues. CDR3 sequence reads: CASSVQNTEAFF. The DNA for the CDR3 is TGTGCCAGTAGTGTCCAAAACACTGAAGCTTTCTTT.

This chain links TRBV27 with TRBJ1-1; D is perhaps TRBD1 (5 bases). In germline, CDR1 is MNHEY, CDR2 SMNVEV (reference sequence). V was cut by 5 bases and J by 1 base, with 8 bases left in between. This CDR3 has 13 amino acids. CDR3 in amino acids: CASSRQRNTEAFF. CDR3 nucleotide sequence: TGTGCCAGCAGTAGACAGAGGAACACTGAAGCTTTCTTT.

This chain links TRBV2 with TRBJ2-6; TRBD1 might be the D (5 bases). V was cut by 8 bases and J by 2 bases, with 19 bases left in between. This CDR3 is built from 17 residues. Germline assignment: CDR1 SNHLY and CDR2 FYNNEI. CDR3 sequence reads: CASLRTFSLAGANVLTF. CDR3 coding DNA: TGTGCCAGCCTTAGGACATTCTCGCTGGCTGGGGCCAACGTCCTGACTTTC.

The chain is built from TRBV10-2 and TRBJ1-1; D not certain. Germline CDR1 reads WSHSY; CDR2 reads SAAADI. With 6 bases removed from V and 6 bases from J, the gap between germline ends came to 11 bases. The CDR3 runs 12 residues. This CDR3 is CASSVTYPEAFF. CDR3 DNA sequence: TGCGCCAGCAGCGTGACTTACCCTGAAGCTTTCTTT.

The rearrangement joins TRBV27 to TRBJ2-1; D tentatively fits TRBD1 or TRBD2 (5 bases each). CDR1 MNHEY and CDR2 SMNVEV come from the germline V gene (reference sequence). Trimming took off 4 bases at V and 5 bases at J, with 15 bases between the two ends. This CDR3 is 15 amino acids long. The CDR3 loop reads CASSSIGTQHNEQFF. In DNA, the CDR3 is TGTGCCAGCAGTTCAATCGGGACCCAACACAATGAGCAGTTCTTC.

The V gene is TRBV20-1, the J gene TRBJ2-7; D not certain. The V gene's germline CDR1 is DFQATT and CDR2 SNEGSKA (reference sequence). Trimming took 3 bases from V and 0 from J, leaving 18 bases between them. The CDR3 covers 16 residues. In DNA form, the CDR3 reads TGCAGTGCTAGTCGCCGACGGTCCCCTAGCTCCTACGAGCAGTACTTC. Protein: CSASRRRSPSSYEQYF.

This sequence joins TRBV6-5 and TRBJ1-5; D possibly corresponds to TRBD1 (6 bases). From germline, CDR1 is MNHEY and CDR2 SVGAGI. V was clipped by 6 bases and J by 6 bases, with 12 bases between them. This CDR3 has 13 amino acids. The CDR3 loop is CASRETGSQPQHF. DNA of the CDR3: TGTGCCAGCAGGGAGACAGGTAGTCAGCCCCAGCATTTT.

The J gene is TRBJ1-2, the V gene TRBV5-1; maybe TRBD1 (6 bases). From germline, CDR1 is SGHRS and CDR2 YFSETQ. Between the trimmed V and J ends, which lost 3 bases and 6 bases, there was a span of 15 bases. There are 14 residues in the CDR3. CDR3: CASSSWGGADGYTF. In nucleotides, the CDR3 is TGCGCCAGCAGCTCCTGGGGGGGCGCGGATGGCTACACCTTC.

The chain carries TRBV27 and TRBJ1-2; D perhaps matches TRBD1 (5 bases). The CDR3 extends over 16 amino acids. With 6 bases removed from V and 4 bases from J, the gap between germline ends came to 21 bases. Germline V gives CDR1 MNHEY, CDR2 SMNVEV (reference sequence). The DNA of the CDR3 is TGTGCCAGCAGACCAGTTCGCCCTACAGGCTTCTATGGCTACACCTTC. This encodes CASRPVRPTGFYGYTF.

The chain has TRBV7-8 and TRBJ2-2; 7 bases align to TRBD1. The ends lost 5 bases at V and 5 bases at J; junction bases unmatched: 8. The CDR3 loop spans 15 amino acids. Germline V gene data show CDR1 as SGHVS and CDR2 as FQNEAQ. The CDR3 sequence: CASSNRDSETGELFF. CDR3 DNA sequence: TGTGCCAGCAGCAACCGGGACAGCGAGACCGGGGAGCTGTTTTTT.

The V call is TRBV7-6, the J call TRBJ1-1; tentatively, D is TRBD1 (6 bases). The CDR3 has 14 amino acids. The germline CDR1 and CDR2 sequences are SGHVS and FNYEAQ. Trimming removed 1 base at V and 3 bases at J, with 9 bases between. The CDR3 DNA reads TGTGCCAGCAGCTTAGGGGGGGGCTACACTGAAGCTTTCTTT. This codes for CASSLGGGYTEAFF.

The CDR3 spells CASSYRVVGNSPLHF. The CDR3 region has the DNA TGTGCCAGCAGCTACCGTGTGGTCGGTAATTCACCCCTCCACTTT. The genes are TRBV5-6 and TRBJ1-6; D is uncertain. Germline assignment: CDR1 SGHDT and CDR2 YYEEEE. V lost 3 bases to trimming and J lost 6 bases, with 13 bases between them. The CDR3 extends over 15 amino acids.

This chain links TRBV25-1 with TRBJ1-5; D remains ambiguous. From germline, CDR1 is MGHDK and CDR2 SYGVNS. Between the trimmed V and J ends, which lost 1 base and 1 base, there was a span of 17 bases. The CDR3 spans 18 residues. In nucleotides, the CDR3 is TGTGCCAGCAGTGAATGGGGAACGTCAGGCGGGAGCAATCAGCCCCAGCATTTT. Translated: CASSEWGTSGGSNQPQHF. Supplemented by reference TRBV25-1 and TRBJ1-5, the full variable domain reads EADIYQTPRYLVIGTGKKITLECSQTMGHDKMYWYQQDPGMELHLIHYSYGVNSTEKGDLSSESTVSRIRTEHFPLTLESARPSHTSQYLCASSEWGTSGGSNQPQHFGDGTRLSIL.

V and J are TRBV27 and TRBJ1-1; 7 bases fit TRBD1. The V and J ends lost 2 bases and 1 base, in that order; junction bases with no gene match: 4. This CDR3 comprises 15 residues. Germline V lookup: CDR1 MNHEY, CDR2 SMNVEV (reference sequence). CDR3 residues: CASSLLGQANTEAFF. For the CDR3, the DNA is TGTGCCAGCAGTTTACTCGGACAGGCGAACACTGAAGCTTTCTTT.

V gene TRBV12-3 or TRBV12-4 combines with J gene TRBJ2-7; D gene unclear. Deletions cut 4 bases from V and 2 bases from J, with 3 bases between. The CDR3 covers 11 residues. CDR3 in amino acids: CASSSPYEQYF. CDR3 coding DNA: TGTGCCAGCAGTTCCCCCTACGAGCAGTACTTC.

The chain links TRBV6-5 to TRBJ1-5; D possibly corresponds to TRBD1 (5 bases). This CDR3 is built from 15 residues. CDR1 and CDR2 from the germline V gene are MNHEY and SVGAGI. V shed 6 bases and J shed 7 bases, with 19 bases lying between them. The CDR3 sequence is CASSLRGGYVQPQHF. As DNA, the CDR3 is TGTGCCAGCAGCTTGAGGGGAGGGTACGTCCAGCCCCAGCATTTT.

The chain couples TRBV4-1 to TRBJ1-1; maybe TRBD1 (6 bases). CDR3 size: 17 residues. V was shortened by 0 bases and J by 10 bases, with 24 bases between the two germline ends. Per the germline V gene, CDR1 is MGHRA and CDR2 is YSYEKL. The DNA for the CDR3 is TGCGCCAGCAGCCAAGATTGGGTCGGGGGGCCTAAATTAGGAGCTTTCTTT. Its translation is CASSQDWVGGPKLGAFF.

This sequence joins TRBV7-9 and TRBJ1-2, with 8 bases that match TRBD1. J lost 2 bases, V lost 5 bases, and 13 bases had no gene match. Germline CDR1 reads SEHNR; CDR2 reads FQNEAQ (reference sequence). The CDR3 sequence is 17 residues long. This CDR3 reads CASSLPYRQGANYGYTF. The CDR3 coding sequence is TGTGCCAGCAGCCTACCTTACCGGCAGGGGGCAAACTATGGCTACACCTTC.

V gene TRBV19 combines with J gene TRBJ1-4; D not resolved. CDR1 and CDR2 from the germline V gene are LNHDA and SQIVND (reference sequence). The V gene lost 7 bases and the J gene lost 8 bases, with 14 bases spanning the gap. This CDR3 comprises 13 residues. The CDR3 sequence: CASMGISVEKLFF. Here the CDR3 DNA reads TGTGCCAGTATGGGGATTTCGGTGGAAAAACTGTTTTTT.

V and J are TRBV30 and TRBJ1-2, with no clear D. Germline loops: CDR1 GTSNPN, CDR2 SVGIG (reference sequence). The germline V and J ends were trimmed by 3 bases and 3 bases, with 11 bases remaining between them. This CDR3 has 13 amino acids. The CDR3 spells CAWSIQSYYGYTF. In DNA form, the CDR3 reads TGTGCCTGGAGCATACAGAGTTACTATGGCTACACCTTC. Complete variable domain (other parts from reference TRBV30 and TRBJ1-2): SQTIHQWPATLVQPVGSPLSLECTVEGTSNPNLYWYRQAAGRGLQLLFYSVGIGQISSEVPQNLSASRPQDRQFILSSKKLLLSDSGFYLCAWSIQSYYGYTFGSGTRLTVV.

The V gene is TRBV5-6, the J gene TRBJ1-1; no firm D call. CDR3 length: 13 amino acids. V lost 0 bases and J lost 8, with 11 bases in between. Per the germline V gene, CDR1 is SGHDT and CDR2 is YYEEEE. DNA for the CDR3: TGTGCCAGCAGCTTGGCTGCCAGACTCGAAGCTTTCTTT. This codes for CASSLAARLEAFF.